This TCR beta chain was sequenced for a study of blood T cell repertoires in COVID-19. Only in-frame clones appear in the TCRdb table, and some are missing; sequencing was by immunoSEQ multiplex PCR. The sample lists roughly 76,000 clones, roughly 70% occurring once. The CDR3 runs 13 residues. The V end lost 2 bases, the J end lost 3 bases, and 7 bases lay between the germline ends. The germline gives CDR1 SGHVS, CDR2 FQNEAQ. Sequenced: peripheral blood. The V call is TRBV7-8, the J call TRBJ1-2; the D gene is possibly TRBD1 (5 bases). The receptor was isolated from a man between 65 and 79 years old with acute or convalescent COVID-19. DNA for the CDR3: TGTGCCAGCAGCTTACAGGGATACTATGGCTACACCTTC. Amino acids: CASSLQGYYGYTF.